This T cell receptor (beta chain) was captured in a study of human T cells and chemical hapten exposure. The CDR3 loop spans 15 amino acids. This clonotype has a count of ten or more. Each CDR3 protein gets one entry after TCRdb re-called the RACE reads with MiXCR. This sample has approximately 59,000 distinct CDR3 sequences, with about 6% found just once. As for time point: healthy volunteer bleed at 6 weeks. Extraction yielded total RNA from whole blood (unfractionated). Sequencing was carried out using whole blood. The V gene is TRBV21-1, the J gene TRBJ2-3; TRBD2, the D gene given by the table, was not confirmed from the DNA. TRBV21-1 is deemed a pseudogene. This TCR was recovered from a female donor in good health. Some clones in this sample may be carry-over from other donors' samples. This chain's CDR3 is CASSKVLAGTDTQYF. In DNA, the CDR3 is TGTGCCAGCAGCAAAGTCCTAGCGGGCACAGATACGCAGTATTTT.